This record covers a single T cell receptor (beta chain). Its antigen is unknown. The entry originates in a study of shared clonotypes between healthy human individuals. Whole-study findings and limits: Rarefaction exposed incomplete sorted-subset sequencing despite large depth.

The CDR3 loop spans 15 amino acids. V was shortened by 0 bases and J by 5 bases, with 13 bases between the two germline ends. Germline V lookup: CDR1 SEHNR, CDR2 FQNEAQ (reference sequence). Generated by immunoSEQ multiplex PCR, the TCRdb table keeps only in-frame clones and is missing some. The sample records about 2 million clones, about 94% being singletons. The naive CD8 fraction comprised CD45RO-negative cells positively selected for CCR7 and excluded terminally differentiated effector memory CD45RA+ cells. The sample taken for sequencing was naive CD8+ T cells sorted from blood. The TCR was taken from a man between 18 and 29 years old in good health. This chain joins TRBV7-9 and TRBJ2-5, with a weak D call TRBD1 (5 bases). CDR3 DNA: TGTGCCAGCAGCTTAGCGCTAGGGGAACGGGAGACCCAGTACTTC. This encodes CASSLALGERETQYF.